A single sample gave rise to the 13 T cell receptor beta chains below, sequenced in a study of cytomegalovirus exposure and HLA in healthy donors. PCR involved 60 Vbeta and 13 Jbeta primers. This table comes from immunoSEQ multiplex PCR, and its TCRdb copy is limited to in-frame clones, with some not included. Altogether about 90,000 clones are present, roughly 60% being singletons, with the ten largest covering 20% to 25%. The sample was PBMCs. The source of these receptors is a woman aged 50 to 65 in good health and CMV-seropositive.

The chain employs TRBV19 and TRBJ1-5; the D gene is possibly TRBD1 (5 bases). This CDR3 spans 14 amino acids. V lost 8 bases and J lost 0, with 11 bases in between. CDR1 and CDR2 (germline): LNHDA, SQIVND (reference sequence). The CDR3 sequence: CASRGAVSNQPQHF. The CDR3 region has the DNA TGTGCCAGTCGCGGGGCCGTTAGCAATCAGCCCCAGCATTTT.

The chain has TRBV7-8 and TRBJ2-1, with D possibly matching TRBD2 (5 bases). The CDR3 runs 12 residues. Trimming removed 2 bases from V and 12 bases from J, with 11 bases in between. The germline V gene encodes CDR1 SGHVS and CDR2 FQNEAQ. The CDR3 sequence: CASSLTTGGQFF. The CDR3 bases are TGTGCCAGCAGCTTAACGACTGGAGGGCAGTTCTTC.

The chain combines TRBV7-9 with TRBJ2-7, with D possibly TRBD1 on 5 matching bases. Trimming shortened V by 5 bases and J by 4 bases, and 6 bases separated the two germline ends. Germline CDR1 and CDR2: SEHNR and FQNEAQ (reference sequence). CDR3 length: 11 residues. This CDR3 is CASSTGYEQYF. The CDR3 DNA reads as TGTGCCAGCAGCACAGGTTACGAGCAGTACTTC.

The chain combines TRBV28 with TRBJ1-5; possible D gene TRBD1, 6 bases. V lost 6 bases, J lost 5 bases, and 23 bases lay in between. Germline CDR1 reads MDHEN; CDR2 reads SYDVKM. This CDR3 contains 17 residues. CDR3 amino acids: CASRLGGGQGSYQPQHF. The CDR3 region has the DNA TGTGCCAGCAGACTCGGGGGGGGGCAGGGGTCATATCAGCCCCAGCATTTT.

J is TRBJ1-1 and V is TRBV5-1; D unclear. In germline, CDR1 is SGHRS, CDR2 YFSETQ. The V end was cut by 4 bases, the J end by 1 base, with 8 bases between. The CDR3 extends over 13 amino acids. The CDR3 here is CASSMDGNTEAFF. CDR3 nucleotide sequence: TGCGCCAGCAGCATGGACGGGAACACTGAAGCTTTCTTT.

The count of this clone is one. Sequence at one end of the junction differs from germline and may be a read error. This chain links TRBV7-9 with TRBJ2-5; D uncertain. The J call is in doubt because the DNA end fits TRBJ2-7 better. This CDR3 spans 12 amino acids. Germline V lookup: CDR1 SEHNR, CDR2 FQNEAQ (reference sequence). The DNA of the CDR3 is TGTTCCAGCAGCTTAGGATGGTACGAGCAGTACTTC. As protein: CSSSLGWYEQYF.

The chain combines TRBV9 with TRBJ2-7, with TRBD1 identical over 10 bases. Germline V gene lookup returns CDR1 SGDLS and CDR2 YYNGEE. There are 15 residues in the CDR3. V dropped 3 bases and J dropped 4; count of bases not matched to a gene: 7. The CDR3 here is CASSETGGAYYEQYF. The CDR3 region has the DNA TGTGCCAGCAGCGAGACAGGGGGCGCTTATTACGAGCAGTACTTC.

This clone has just one count. The chain carries TRBV10-3 and TRBJ2-7; D is perhaps TRBD2 (5 bases). CDR1 and CDR2 from the germline V gene are ENHRY and SYGVKD. The CDR3 totals 14 residues. The V gene lost 2 bases and the J gene lost 2 bases, with 10 bases spanning the gap. CDR3 DNA sequence: TGTGCCATCAGTGAGGCTCGGGGTACCTACGAGCAGTACTTC. Its translation is CAISEARGTYEQYF.

This clone appeared once. The V call is TRBV9, the J call TRBJ2-2; tentative D call: TRBD1 (6 bases). The CDR3 is 16 residues long. Germline CDR1 reads SGDLS; CDR2 reads YYNGEE. Trimming removed 3 bases from V and 2 bases from J, with 14 bases in between. The CDR3 is CASSDQDSRNTGELFF. The CDR3 nucleotides read TGTGCCAGCAGCGACCAGGACAGTAGAAACACCGGGGAGCTGTTTTTT.

This clone was observed a handful of times. The chain combines TRBV6-5 with TRBJ2-5, with 7 bases matching TRBD1. Germline values: CDR1 MNHEY, CDR2 SVGAGI. The CDR3 contains 15 residues. Trimming removed 0 bases from V and 5 bases from J; junction bases left unmatched: 6. The CDR3 DNA follows: TGTGCCAGCAGTTACTCGACAGGGTGGAGGGAGACCCAGTACTTC. Encoded protein: CASSYSTGWRETQYF.

The chain recombines TRBV7-6 with TRBJ2-2, with TRBD2 identical over 10 bases. J was trimmed by 4 bases and V by 5 bases; bases with no gene match: 10. CDR3 length equals 17 residues. Germline lookup yields CDR1 SGHVS and CDR2 FNYEAQ. The CDR3 sequence is CASSQESGGASTGELFF. Here the CDR3 DNA reads TGTGCCAGCAGCCAAGAGAGCGGGGGGGCGTCCACCGGGGAGCTGTTTTTT.

This clone was counted ten times or more. This chain uses TRBV5-6 with TRBJ1-1, with D unclear. CDR1 and CDR2 (germline): SGHDT, YYEEEE. Trimming left V 1 base short and J 1 base short, with 8 bases between. The CDR3 is 14 amino acids. CDR3 amino acids: CASSLSQENTEAFF. CDR3 nucleotides: TGTGCCAGCAGCTTGAGTCAGGAGAACACTGAAGCTTTCTTT. Looking up the rest from reference TRBV5-6 and TRBJ1-1 gives the full variable domain: DAGVTQSPTHLIKTRGQQVTLRCSPKSGHDTVSWYQQALGQGPQFIFQYYEEEERQRGNFPDRFSGHQFPNYSSELNVNALLLGDSALYLCASSLSQENTEAFFGQGTRLTVV.

V and J are TRBV4-3 and TRBJ2-1; 9 bases map to TRBD2. V was clipped by 3 bases and J by 10 bases; unmatched bases: 19. This CDR3 region has 18 residues. Germline loops: CDR1 LGHNA, CDR2 YSLEER. In DNA, the CDR3 is TGCGCCAGCAGCCAGGAGCCGGTGGGTGGCGGGGGGGCGCAGGAGCAGTTCTTC. It yields the protein CASSQEPVGGGGAQEQFF.